The 32 T cell receptor beta chains presented below share a single source sample, sequenced in a study of blood T cell repertoires in COVID-19. Data came from immunoSEQ multiplex PCR; TCRdb stores just in-frame clones and leaves some out. The profile covers approximately 330,000 clones, with around 90% appearing a single time and approximately 9.9% taken by the ten largest. The sample was peripheral blood. The receptor source for this set is a man younger than 40 with COVID-19, enrolled during active disease.

The rearrangement uses TRBV11-2 and TRBJ2-5, with 7 bases fitting TRBD1. The CDR3 extends over 13 amino acids. Losses at the gene ends were 5 bases for V and 3 bases for J; bases not matched to a gene: 3. Germline V CDR1 and CDR2: SGHAT, FQNNGV. CDR3 in amino acids: CASSRDREETQYF. The CDR3 DNA reads TGTGCCAGCAGCCGCGACAGGGAAGAGACCCAGTACTTC.

The chain has TRBV6-1 and TRBJ2-5, with 10 bases fitting TRBD1. V was pared by 4 bases and J by 1 base, with 9 bases of the junction left unmatched. The CDR3 covers 17 residues. CDR1 and CDR2 from the germline V gene are MNHNS and SASEGT. CDR3 in DNA: TGTGCCAGCAGTGGGGGGAGACAGGGGGCGATCCAAGAGACCCAGTACTTC. Translating gives CASSGGRQGAIQETQYF.

This rearrangement joins TRBV5-1 to TRBJ1-1; D is unresolved. The ends were cut back, 2 bases at V and 4 bases at J, with 9 bases in the middle. Germline values: CDR1 SGHRS, CDR2 YFSETQ. This CDR3 has 13 amino acids. The CDR3 region is CASSFVQFTEAFF. CDR3 bases: TGCGCCAGCAGCTTCGTTCAGTTCACTGAAGCTTTCTTT.

V usage is TRBV20-1 and J usage is TRBJ1-5; a possible D gene is TRBD1 (5 bases). Per the germline V gene, CDR1 is DFQATT and CDR2 is SNEGSKA (reference sequence). The CDR3 runs to 12 residues. V was pared by 3 bases and J by 12 bases, with 15 bases between. CDR3 region: CSASWGRVNQHF. The CDR3 DNA is TGCAGTGCTAGTTGGGGCAGGGTCAACCAGCATTTT.

J is TRBJ1-1 and V is TRBV12-3 or TRBV12-4; D might be TRBD1 (5 bases). This CDR3 spans 13 amino acids. Deletions cut 6 bases from V and 2 bases from J, with 10 bases between. The CDR3 reads CASSQGDNTEAFF. CDR3 nucleotides: TGTGCCAGCAGCCAGGGTGACAACACTGAAGCTTTCTTT.

The chain joins TRBV28 to TRBJ2-1, with no clear D. The length of the CDR3 is 14 residues. Deletions cut 3 bases from V and 12 bases from J, with 18 bases between. Germline CDR1 and CDR2: MDHEN and SYDVKM. This CDR3 reads CASSLPLVEFWQFF. The CDR3, as DNA: TGTGCCAGCAGTTTGCCCTTAGTCGAATTCTGGCAGTTCTTC.

The rearrangement joins TRBV18 to TRBJ2-7; 9 bases map to TRBD1. The V gene's germline CDR1 is KGHSH and CDR2 LQKENI. The CDR3 extends over 17 amino acids. Germline trimming cut 1 base from V and 2 bases from J; bases unmatched to any gene: 9. CDR3 protein: CASSPQMSGQGPYEQYF. The CDR3 bases are TGTGCCAGCTCACCACAAATGTCGGGACAGGGTCCCTACGAGCAGTACTTC.

The V gene is TRBV2, the J gene TRBJ1-2, with D unresolved. V was cut by 3 bases and J by 3 bases, with 14 bases left in between. CDR1 SNHLY and CDR2 FYNNEI come from the germline V gene. CDR3 length: 15 residues. The CDR3 sequence: CASSDRRRYYYGYTF. CDR3 coding DNA: TGTGCCAGCAGTGACCGGCGCAGGTACTACTATGGCTACACCTTC.

The CDR3 region has the DNA TGTGCCAGCAGTCCCCCCGGACAGGGGGCCCGTGAGACCCAGTACTTC. This translates into CASSPPGQGARETQYF. The chain links TRBV28 to TRBJ2-5, with 11 bases lining up with TRBD1. The CDR3 sequence is 16 residues long. Germline CDR1 MDHEN, CDR2 SYDVKM. Trimming removed 5 bases from V and 5 bases from J; junction bases left unmatched: 10.

This clone was observed once. The chain uses TRBV19 and TRBJ1-3; 9 nucleotides match TRBD1. CDR3 size: 16 residues. V dropped 5 bases and J dropped 0; count of bases not matched to a gene: 5. CDR1 LNHDA and CDR2 SQIVND come from the germline V gene (reference sequence). The CDR3 spells CASSHGTGSSGNTIYF. The CDR3 region has the DNA TGTGCCAGTAGTCACGGGACAGGGAGCTCTGGAAACACCATATATTTT. The full variable domain, completed using reference TRBV19 and TRBJ1-3, is DGGITQSPKYLFRKEGQNVTLSCEQNLNHDAMYWYRQDPGQGLRLIYYSQIVNDFQKGDIAEGYSVSREKKESFPLTVTSAQKNPTAFYLCASSHGTGSSGNTIYFGEGSWLTVV.

Note on this clone: Other nucleotide sequences from this sample produce the same CDR3. V is TRBV30 and J is TRBJ1-1, with TRBD1 as a possible D gene (6 bases). CDR3 length: 13 amino acids. V was shortened by 0 bases and J by 1 base, with 6 bases between the two germline ends. The germline V gene encodes CDR1 GTSNPN and CDR2 SVGIG (reference sequence). The CDR3 protein is CAWSVGGNTEAFF. The CDR3 bases are TGTGCCTGGAGTGTAGGGGGGAACACTGAAGCTTTCTTT.

This clone was counted a single time. The CDR3 bases are TGCGCCAGCAGCCAGGACAGGACCCCCTACGAGCAGTACTTC. This sequence encodes CASSQDRTPYEQYF. The chain has TRBV4-3 and TRBJ2-7, with TRBD1 identical over 7 bases. After removal of 3 bases from V and 2 bases from J, the junction contained 4 bases not matched to a gene. The CDR3 covers 14 residues. Germline loops: CDR1 LGHNA, CDR2 YSLEER.

The chain is built from TRBV10-1 and TRBJ1-4, with D maybe TRBD1 (6 bases). CDR3 length: 15 amino acids. From germline, CDR1 is WNHNN and CDR2 SYGVQD (reference sequence). Between the trimmed V and J ends, which lost 5 bases and 0 bases, there was a span of 10 bases. The CDR3 protein is CASSPGVATNEKLFF. DNA of the CDR3: TGCGCCAGCAGTCCAGGGGTTGCAACTAATGAAAAACTGTTTTTT.

This chain uses TRBV12-3 or TRBV12-4 with TRBJ2-5; 8 positions match TRBD2. The CDR3 totals 13 residues. V trimming: 5 bases; J trimming: 5 bases; junction bases outside the gene matches: 4. The CDR3 DNA is TGTGCCAGCAGTCCCGGCGGGAGGGAGACCCAGTACTTC. This sequence encodes CASSPGGRETQYF.

This clone was detected a few times. J is TRBJ2-2 and V is TRBV11-2; TRBD2 aligns across 7 bases. The CDR3 has 15 residues. The trim removed 6 bases at V and 6 bases at J, leaving 10 bases unmatched. Germline-derived CDR1 and CDR2 are SGHAT and FQNNGV. The DNA of the CDR3 is TGTGCCAGCAGATCCGGGACTACAAACGCCGGGGAGCTGTTTTTT. It is translated as CASRSGTTNAGELFF.

DNA of the CDR3: TGTGCCAGCAGTTCCTGGACACCAAACTATGGCTACACCTTC. This encodes CASSSWTPNYGYTF. This chain connects TRBV7-2 to TRBJ1-2; possibly TRBD1 for D (5 bases). The germline V gene has CDR1 SGHTA and CDR2 FQGNSA. The V end was cut by 6 bases, the J end by 2 bases, with 13 bases between. This CDR3 contains 14 residues. Using reference TRBV7-2 and TRBJ1-2 for the parts outside the CDR3, the full variable domain is GAGVSQSPSNKVTEKGKDVELRCDPISGHTALYWYRQSLGQGLEFLIYFQGNSAPDKSGLPSDRFSAERTGGSVSTLTIQRTQQEDSAVYLCASSSWTPNYGYTFGSGTRLTVV.

This rearrangement joins TRBV23-1 to TRBJ2-4, with 9 bases aligning to TRBD1. TRBV23-1 is assigned to the ORF class and has an uncertain function. V trimming: 4 bases; J trimming: 6 bases; junction bases outside the gene matches: 7. CDR3 length equals 15 residues. The CDR3 is CASSLKGQGLNIQYF. The CDR3, as DNA: TGCGCCAGCAGTCTAAAGGGACAGGGTCTAAACATTCAGTACTTC.

The chain has TRBV3-1 (or the pseudogene TRBV3-2) and TRBJ1-2; 9 bases are a match to TRBD1. The junction had 9 bases not matched to a gene; V was cut back by 2 bases and J by 8 bases. This CDR3 is built from 15 residues. The germline V gene has CDR1 LGHDT and CDR2 YNNKEL (reference sequence). Written as DNA, the CDR3 is TGTGCCAGCAGCCAACTCCAGACAGGGGGGCGAGGCTACACCTTC. Translated: CASSQLQTGGRGYTF.

J is TRBJ1-3 and V is TRBV18, with 7 bases matching TRBD1. Germline V CDR1 and CDR2: KGHSH, LQKENI. The CDR3 is 16 residues long. J lost 2 bases, V lost 4 bases, and 8 bases had no gene match. CDR3 in amino acids: CASSLYSTGAGNTIYF. CDR3 nucleotides: TGTGCCAGCTCACTCTACTCCACAGGGGCTGGAAACACCATATATTTT.

In this sample, this clone turned up a few times. The V call is TRBV7-8, the J call TRBJ2-7; the match to TRBD1 covers 8 bases. The ends lost 1 base at V and 2 bases at J; junction bases unmatched: 7. CDR1 is SGHVS and CDR2 is FQNEAQ in the germline V gene. The CDR3 runs 16 residues. CDR3 sequence (DNA): TGTGCCAGCAGCTTAGTTCGGGACAGGCCCCCCTACGAGCAGTACTTC. Residues: CASSLVRDRPPYEQYF.

This rearrangement joins TRBV5-4 to TRBJ2-1, with a weak D call TRBD1 (5 bases). The CDR3 covers 13 residues. The V end lost 0 bases, the J end lost 5 bases, and 6 bases lay between the germline ends. The germline CDR1 and CDR2 sequences are SGHNT and YYREEE (reference sequence). CDR3 region: CASSLEGDNEQFF. The CDR3 region has the DNA TGTGCCAGCAGCTTGGAAGGGGACAATGAGCAGTTCTTC.

The V call is TRBV28, the J call TRBJ1-1, with D tentatively TRBD1 (5 bases). This CDR3 spans 14 amino acids. V shed 6 bases and J shed 10 bases, with 21 bases lying between them. From germline, CDR1 is MDHEN and CDR2 SYDVKM. The CDR3 DNA reads TGTGCCAGCAGGGAGGGCGGGACCTCGAGATCAGCTTTCTTT. Translation gives CASREGGTSRSAFF.

The chain employs TRBV19 and TRBJ1-1, with no clear D. The CDR3 is 12 residues long. CDR1 is LNHDA, CDR2 SQIVND, per germline (reference sequence). V was clipped by 5 bases and J by 6 bases, with 10 bases between them. This chain's CDR3 is CASSFRSAEAFF. The DNA of the CDR3 is TGTGCCAGTAGTTTTCGAAGCGCTGAAGCTTTCTTT.

This chain links TRBV28 with TRBJ1-1; 8 nucleotides line up with TRBD1. The CDR3 totals 15 residues. Looked up from germline, CDR1 is MDHEN and CDR2 is SYDVKM. Trimming at V came to 5 bases and at J to 0 bases, leaving 5 bases not matched to a gene. The CDR3 region has the DNA TGTGCCAGCAGTACTCAGGGGGCTGTGAACACTGAAGCTTTCTTT. Protein: CASSTQGAVNTEAFF.

The chain uses TRBV4-1 and TRBJ2-2; the D is unclear. Looked up from germline, CDR1 is MGHRA and CDR2 is YSYEKL. V dropped 0 bases and J dropped 9 bases, with 20 bases sitting between them. The length of the CDR3 is 17 residues. The CDR3 coding sequence is TGCGCCAGCAGCCAAGATGAAGGTAGCCGTAGTAGAAGGGAGCTGTTTTTT. This translates into CASSQDEGSRSRRELFF.

The CDR3 sequence: CASSPVTGETQYF. CDR3 nucleotide sequence: TGTGCCAGCAGTCCCGTGACGGGGGAGACCCAGTACTTC. The V call is TRBV9, the J call TRBJ2-5; D possibly corresponds to TRBD2 (5 bases). The V gene's germline CDR1 is SGDLS and CDR2 YYNGEE. The V end lost 5 bases, the J end lost 5 bases, and 13 bases lay between the germline ends. This CDR3 spans 13 amino acids.

J is TRBJ1-5 and V is TRBV28; maybe TRBD1 (6 bases). The CDR3 spans 15 residues. Germline V gene lookup returns CDR1 MDHEN and CDR2 SYDVKM. V was cut by 2 bases and J by 6 bases, with 14 bases left in between. The CDR3 spells CASSLVSGGPQPQHF. For the CDR3, the DNA is TGTGCCAGCAGTTTAGTAAGTGGGGGCCCTCAGCCCCAGCATTTT.

The chain recombines TRBV28 with TRBJ1-3; no clear D. V was pared by 1 base and J by 6 bases, with 13 bases between. The length of the CDR3 is 15 residues. Looked up from germline, CDR1 is MDHEN and CDR2 is SYDVKM. In DNA, the CDR3 is TGTGCCAGCAGTTTATCACTGGGTTTAGCAAACACCATATATTTT. Residues: CASSLSLGLANTIYF.

This chain links TRBV5-1 with TRBJ1-1; D gene unclear. The CDR3 covers 14 residues. Germline CDR1 SGHRS, CDR2 YFSETQ. V gave up 0 bases and J gave up 1 base, with 7 bases separating them. The CDR3 nucleotides are TGCGCCAGCAGCTTGGCACATCCGAACACTGAAGCTTTCTTT. Translation: CASSLAHPNTEAFF. Combining the CDR3 with reference TRBV5-1 and TRBJ1-1 gives the whole variable domain KAGVTQTPRYLIKTRGQQVTLSCSPISGHRSVSWYQQTPGQGLQFLFEYFSETQRNKGNFPGRFSGRQFSNSRSEMNVSTLELGDSALYLCASSLAHPNTEAFFGQGTRLTVV.

The rearrangement joins TRBV6-6 to TRBJ1-1; 9 bases are a match to TRBD1. Unmatched junction bases numbered 10, after V lost 5 bases and J lost 0 bases. CDR3 length: 17 residues. Germline V gives CDR1 MNHNY, CDR2 SVGAGI (reference sequence). The CDR3 here is CASSPDRGAPMNTEAFF. CDR3 sequence (DNA): TGTGCCAGCAGTCCCGACAGGGGGGCTCCAATGAACACTGAAGCTTTCTTT.

The rearrangement links TRBV30 to TRBJ2-1; perhaps TRBD2 as D (6 bases). The CDR3 loop spans 14 amino acids. CDR1 is GTSNPN, CDR2 SVGIG, per germline (reference sequence). The V and J ends lost 1 base and 5 bases respectively, with 12 bases between them. The CDR3 loop reads CAWSASGGNNEQFF. CDR3 nucleotides: TGTGCCTGGAGTGCTTCAGGAGGGAACAATGAGCAGTTCTTC.

This chain joins TRBV5-1 and TRBJ2-7, with D possibly matching TRBD1 (6 bases). The CDR3 spans 13 residues. V lost 3 bases to trimming and J lost 6 bases, with 13 bases between them. From germline, CDR1 is SGHRS and CDR2 YFSETQ. CDR3 protein: CASSWGQALEQYF. In DNA form, the CDR3 reads TGCGCCAGCAGCTGGGGACAAGCTCTCGAGCAGTACTTC.